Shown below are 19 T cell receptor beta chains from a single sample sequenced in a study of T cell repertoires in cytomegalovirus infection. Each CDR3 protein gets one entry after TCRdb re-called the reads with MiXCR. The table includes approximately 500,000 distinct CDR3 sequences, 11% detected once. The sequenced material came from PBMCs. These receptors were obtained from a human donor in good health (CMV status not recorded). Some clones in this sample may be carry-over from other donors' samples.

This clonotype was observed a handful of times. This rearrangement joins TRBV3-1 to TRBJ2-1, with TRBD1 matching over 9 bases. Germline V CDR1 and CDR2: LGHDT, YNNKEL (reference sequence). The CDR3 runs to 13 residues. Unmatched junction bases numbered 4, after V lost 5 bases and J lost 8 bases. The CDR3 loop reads CASSLQGADEQFF. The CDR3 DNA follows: TGTGCCAGCAGCTTACAGGGGGCGGATGAGCAGTTCTTC.

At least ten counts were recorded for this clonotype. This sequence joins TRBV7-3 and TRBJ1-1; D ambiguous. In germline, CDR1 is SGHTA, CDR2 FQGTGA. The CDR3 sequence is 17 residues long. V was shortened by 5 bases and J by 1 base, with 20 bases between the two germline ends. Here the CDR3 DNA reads TGTGCCAGCAGCCCATCACCCCTGAGAAGGGCGAACACTGAAGCTTTCTTT. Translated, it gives CASSPSPLRRANTEAFF.

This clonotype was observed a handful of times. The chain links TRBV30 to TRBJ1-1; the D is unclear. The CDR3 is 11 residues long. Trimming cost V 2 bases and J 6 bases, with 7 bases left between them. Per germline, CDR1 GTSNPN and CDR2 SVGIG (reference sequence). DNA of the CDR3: TGTGCCTGGAGTCTCCAGGCTGAAGCTTTCTTT. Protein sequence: CAWSLQAEAFF.

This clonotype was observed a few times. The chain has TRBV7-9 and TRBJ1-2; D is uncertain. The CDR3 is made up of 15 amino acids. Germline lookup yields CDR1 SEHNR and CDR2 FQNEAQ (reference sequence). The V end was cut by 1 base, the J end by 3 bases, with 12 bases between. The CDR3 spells CASSLVSRTDYGYTF. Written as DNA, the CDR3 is TGTGCCAGCAGCTTAGTTTCGCGGACCGACTATGGCTACACCTTC.

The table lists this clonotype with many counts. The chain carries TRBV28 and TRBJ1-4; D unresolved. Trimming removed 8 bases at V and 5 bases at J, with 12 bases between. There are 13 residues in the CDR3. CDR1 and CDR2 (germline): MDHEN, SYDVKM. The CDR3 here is CASGGNSNEKLFF. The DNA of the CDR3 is TGTGCCAGCGGTGGAAATTCGAATGAAAAACTGTTTTTT.

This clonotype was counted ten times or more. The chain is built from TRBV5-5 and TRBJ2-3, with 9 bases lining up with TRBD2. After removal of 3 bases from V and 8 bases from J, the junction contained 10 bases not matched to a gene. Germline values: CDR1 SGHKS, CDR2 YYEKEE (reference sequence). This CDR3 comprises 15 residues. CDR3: CASSSSGLAGSTQYF. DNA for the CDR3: TGTGCCAGCAGCTCCTCGGGACTAGCCGGATCTACGCAGTATTTT.

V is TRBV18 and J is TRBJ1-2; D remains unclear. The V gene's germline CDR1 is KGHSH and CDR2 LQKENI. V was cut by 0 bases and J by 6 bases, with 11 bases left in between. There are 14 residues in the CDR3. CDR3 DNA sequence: TGTGCCAGCTCACCACCGGTGCAACCTGATGGCTACACCTTC. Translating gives CASSPPVQPDGYTF.

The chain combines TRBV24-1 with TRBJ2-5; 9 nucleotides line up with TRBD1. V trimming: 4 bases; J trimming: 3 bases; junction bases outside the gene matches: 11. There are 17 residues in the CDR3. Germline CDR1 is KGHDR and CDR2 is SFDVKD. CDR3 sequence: CATSDPTGGAWEETQYF. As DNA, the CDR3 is TGTGCCACCAGTGACCCTACAGGGGGCGCATGGGAAGAGACCCAGTACTTC.

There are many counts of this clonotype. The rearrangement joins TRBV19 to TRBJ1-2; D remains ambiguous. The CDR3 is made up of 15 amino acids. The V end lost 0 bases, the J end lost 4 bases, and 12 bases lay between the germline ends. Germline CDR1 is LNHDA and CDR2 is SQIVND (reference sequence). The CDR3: CASSIDLTDRYGYTF. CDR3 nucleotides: TGTGCCAGTAGTATAGATCTTACAGATCGCTATGGCTACACCTTC.

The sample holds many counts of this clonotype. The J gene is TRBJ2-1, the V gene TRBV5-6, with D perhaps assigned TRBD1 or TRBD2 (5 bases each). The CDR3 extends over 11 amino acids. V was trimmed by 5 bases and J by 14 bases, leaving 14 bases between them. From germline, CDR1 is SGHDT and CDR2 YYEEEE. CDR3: CASSPGTREFF. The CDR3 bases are TGTGCCAGCAGTCCCGGGACCCGGGAGTTCTTC.

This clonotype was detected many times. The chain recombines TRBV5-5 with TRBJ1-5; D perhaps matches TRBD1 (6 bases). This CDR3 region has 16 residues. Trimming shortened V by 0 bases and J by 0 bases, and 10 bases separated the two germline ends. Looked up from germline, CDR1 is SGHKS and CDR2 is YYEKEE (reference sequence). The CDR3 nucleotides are TGTGCCAGCAGCTTGGGGGGACAAAATAGCAATCAGCCCCAGCATTTT. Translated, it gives CASSLGGQNSNQPQHF.

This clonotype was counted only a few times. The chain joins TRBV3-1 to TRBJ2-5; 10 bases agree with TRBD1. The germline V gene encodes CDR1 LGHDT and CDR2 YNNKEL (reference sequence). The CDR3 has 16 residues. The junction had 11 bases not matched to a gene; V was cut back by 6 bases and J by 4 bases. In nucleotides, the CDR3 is TGTGCCAGCAGTTTACGTGGACAGGGGGGGGCAGAGACCCAGTACTTC. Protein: CASSLRGQGGAETQYF.

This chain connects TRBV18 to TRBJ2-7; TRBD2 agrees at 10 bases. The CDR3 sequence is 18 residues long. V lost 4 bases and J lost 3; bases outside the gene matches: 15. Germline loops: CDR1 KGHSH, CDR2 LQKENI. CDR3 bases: TGTGCCAGCTCACTACCGGGACTAGCGCCGAACCTGGGCTACGAGCAGTACTTC. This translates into CASSLPGLAPNLGYEQYF.

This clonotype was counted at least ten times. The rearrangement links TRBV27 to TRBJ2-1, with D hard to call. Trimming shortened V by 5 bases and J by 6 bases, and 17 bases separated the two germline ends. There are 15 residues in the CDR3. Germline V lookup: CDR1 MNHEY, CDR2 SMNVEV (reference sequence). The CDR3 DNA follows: TGTGCCAGCAGTCTCCGGGCGGAGCGAGGCAATGAGCAGTTCTTC. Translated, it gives CASSLRAERGNEQFF.

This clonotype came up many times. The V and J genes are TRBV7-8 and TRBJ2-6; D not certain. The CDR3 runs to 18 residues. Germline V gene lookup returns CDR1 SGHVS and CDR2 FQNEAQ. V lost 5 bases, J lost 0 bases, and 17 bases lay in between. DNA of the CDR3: TGTGCCAGCAGCCCCATCAAACAAGTATTCTCTGGGGCCAACGTCCTGACTTTC. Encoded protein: CASSPIKQVFSGANVLTF.

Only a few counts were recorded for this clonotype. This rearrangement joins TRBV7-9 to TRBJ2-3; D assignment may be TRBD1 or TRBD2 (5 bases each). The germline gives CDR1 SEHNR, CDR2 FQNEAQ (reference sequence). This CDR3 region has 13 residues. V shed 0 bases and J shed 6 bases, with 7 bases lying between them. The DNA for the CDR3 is TGTGCCAGCAGCTTAGCGGGGGTTGATACGCAGTATTTT. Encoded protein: CASSLAGVDTQYF.

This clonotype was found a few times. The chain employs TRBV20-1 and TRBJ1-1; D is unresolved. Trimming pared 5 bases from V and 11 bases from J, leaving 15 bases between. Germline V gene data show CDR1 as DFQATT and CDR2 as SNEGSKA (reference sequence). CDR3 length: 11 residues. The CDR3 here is CSAQILGKAFF. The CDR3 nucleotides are TGCAGTGCTCAGATACTAGGGAAGGCTTTCTTT.

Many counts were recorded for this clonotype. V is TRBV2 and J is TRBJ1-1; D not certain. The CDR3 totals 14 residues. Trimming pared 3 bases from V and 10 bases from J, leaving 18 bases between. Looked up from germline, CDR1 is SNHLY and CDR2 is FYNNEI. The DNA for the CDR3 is TGTGCCAGCAGTGATACCCTAGAGGTCTCGACAGCTTTCTTT. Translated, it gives CASSDTLEVSTAFF.

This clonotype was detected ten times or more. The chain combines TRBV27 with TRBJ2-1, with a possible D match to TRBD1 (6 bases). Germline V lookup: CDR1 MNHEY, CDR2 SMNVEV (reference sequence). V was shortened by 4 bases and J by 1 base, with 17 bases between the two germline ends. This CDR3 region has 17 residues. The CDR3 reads CASSSDRSPNSYNEQFF. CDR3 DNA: TGTGCCAGCAGTTCCGACAGGTCACCTAATTCCTACAATGAGCAGTTCTTC.